The clone carrying this T cell receptor beta chain was recorded a few times. Using unique molecular identifiers, the investigators prepared the TCRbeta library. MiXCR, run by TCRdb on the PCR reads, gives a single entry per CDR3 protein. Here the sample spans 900,000 or so distinct CDR3 sequences, 15% to 20% being singletons. This sample stems from a study of T-cell reconstitution after alpha-beta-depleted transplantation in children. The CDR3 loop spans 12 amino acids. Between the trimmed V and J ends, which lost 8 bases and 0 bases, there was a span of 7 bases. Per the germline V gene, CDR1 is LGHDT and CDR2 is YNNKEL (reference sequence).

The clonotype comes from a male patient under 18 who had a stem cell transplant for acute lymphoblastic leukemia, so the T cells may come from the graft donor. This chain links TRBV3-1 with TRBJ1-2; D unresolved. The source material was PBMCs, mostly from graft donor cells, sampled 360 days after TCRalphabeta/CD19-depleted stem cell transplant. The DNA of the CDR3 is TGTGCCAGCGAGGGAACTAACTATGGCTACACCTTC. This encodes CASEGTNYGYTF.